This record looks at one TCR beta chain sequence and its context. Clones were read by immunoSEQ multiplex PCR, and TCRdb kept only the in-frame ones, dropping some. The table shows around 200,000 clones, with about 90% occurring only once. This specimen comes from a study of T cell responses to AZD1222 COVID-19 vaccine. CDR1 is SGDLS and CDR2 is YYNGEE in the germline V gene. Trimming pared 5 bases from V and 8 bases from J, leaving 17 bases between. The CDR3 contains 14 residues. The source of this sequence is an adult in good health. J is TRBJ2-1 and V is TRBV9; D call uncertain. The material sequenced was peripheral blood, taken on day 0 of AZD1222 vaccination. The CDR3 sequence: CASSFEGARHEQFF. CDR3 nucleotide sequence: TGTGCCAGCAGTTTCGAAGGAGCCCGCCATGAGCAGTTCTTC.